This T cell receptor (beta chain) was retrieved from a study of human T cells and chemical hapten exposure. TCRdb fed the RACE reads into MiXCR, producing one record per CDR3 protein. The sample records 360,000 or so distinct CDR3 sequences, over 6% being singletons. CDR1 is MRHNA and CDR2 is SNTAGT in the germline V gene. This CDR3 has 16 amino acids. V was trimmed by 3 bases and J by 2 bases, leaving 15 bases between them. This clonotype showed up just a few times. The antigen remains undetermined. Study-wide results and caveats: Compared to controls, expanded TCRs made significantly more large clusters of similar CDR3s.

The time point is: patch test 2, 6 weeks after DPC sensitization. Treatment noted: therapeutic diphenylcyclopropenone sensitization with weekly scalp DPC. The starting material was whole blood, obtained in connection with sensitization to the hapten diphenylcyclopropenone (DPC). The TCR sequence derives from a woman between 18 and 29 years old with alopecia areata. Some clones in this sample may be carry-over from other donors' samples. The rearrangement joins TRBV6-4 to TRBJ2-3; the D gene is possibly TRBD1 (5 bases). CDR3 region: CASSDSFGQPTDTQYF. CDR3 DNA: TGTGCCAGCAGTGATTCTTTCGGACAACCCACAGATACGCAGTATTTT.